The rows below give T cell receptor beta chains drawn from one sample of a study of control samples from healthy donors and cancer patients. TCRdb's table, derived via immunoSEQ multiplex PCR, lists solely in-frame clones and lacks some. The table records about 100,000 clones, more than 80% of them present only once. Source material: blood. Receptors originate from a man younger than 35 in good health. CDR3s include the opening cysteine and the closing phenylalanine or tryptophan. D genes are given only for firm matches. Not all rows give a size; the values are once, few, many and, for expanded clones, a class.

size: NA; D: TRBD1; J: TRBJ2-7; V: TRBV2; DNA: TGTGCCAGCAGAAACGACAGGGGCACGTACGAGCAGTACTTC; CDR3: CASRNDRGTYEQYF
size: once; D: NA; J: TRBJ1-2; V: TRBV11-2; DNA: TGTGCCAGCAGCTTAGCGGCGGGGGGGGGTCGAGATGGCTACACCTTC; CDR3: CASSLAAGGGRDGYTF
size: NA; D: NA; J: TRBJ1-1; V: TRBV12-5; DNA: TGTGCTAGTGGTTGGGCTGGGGGCACTGAAGCTTTCTTT; CDR3: CASGWAGGTEAFF
size: NA; D: TRBD1; J: TRBJ1-2; V: TRBV25-1; DNA: TGTGCCAGCAGTGAATTCTTAGGGGGCAATGGCTACACCTTC; CDR3: CASSEFLGGNGYTF
size: NA; D: NA; J: TRBJ1-2; V: TRBV7-6; DNA: TGTGCCAGCAGCTTAGAGCCTCGCCGCGAGGAGAGCTACACCTTC; CDR3: CASSLEPRREESYTF
size: NA; D: NA; J: TRBJ1-6; V: TRBV12-3/TRBV12-4; DNA: TGTGCCAGCAGTTCTAAGGGGACTTCACCCCTCCACTTT; CDR3: CASSSKGTSPLHF
size: NA; D: NA; J: TRBJ2-3; V: TRBV6-2/TRBV6-3; DNA: TGTGCCAGCAGTTACCTCCGGGGCCCAAAGCAAGATACGCAGTATTTT; CDR3: CASSYLRGPKQDTQYF
size: NA; D: NA; J: TRBJ2-1; V: TRBV30; DNA: TGTGCCTGGAGTGCAAGGGGGGAGCAGTTCTTC; CDR3: CAWSARGEQFF
size: NA; D: TRBD2; J: TRBJ2-7; V: TRBV6-5; DNA: TGTGCCAGCACCCTGGGACTAGCGGGAGGTGGCGAGCAGTACTTC; CDR3: CASTLGLAGGGEQYF
size: once; D: NA; J: TRBJ1-2; V: TRBV25-1; DNA: TGTGCCAGCAGTGACCCTATCGGGGTTTATGGCTACACCTTC; CDR3: CASSDPIGVYGYTF
size: NA; D: NA; J: TRBJ2-3; V: TRBV6-4; DNA: TGTGCCAGCAATTTGAAGGTAGTTTTTACAGATACGCAGTATTTT; CDR3: CASNLKVVFTDTQYF
size: once; D: TRBD2; J: TRBJ2-7; V: TRBV6-6; DNA: TGTGCCAGCAGTCCCCTCTTAGCGGGGGTTCCCTACGAGCAGTACTTC; CDR3: CASSPLLAGVPYEQYF
size: NA; D: NA; J: TRBJ1-4; V: TRBV5-1; DNA: TGCGCCAGCAGCCCTGGGGGACCGACGACATGGGTTGGTAATGAAAAACTGTTTTTT; CDR3: CASSPGGPTTWVGNEKLFF
size: once; D: NA; J: TRBJ2-7; V: TRBV7-2; DNA: TGTGCCAGCAGCTTAGTCGACAGCCCCACGGGTGGCTACGAGCAGTACTTC; CDR3: CASSLVDSPTGGYEQYF
size: once; D: NA; J: TRBJ1-5; V: TRBV27; DNA: TGTGCCAGCAGTTTACTGAGTAGCAATCAGCCCCAGCATTTT; CDR3: CASSLLSSNQPQHF
size: NA; D: NA; J: TRBJ1-4; V: TRBV2; DNA: TGTGCCACCCACCCGCGGGGGACTAATGAAAAACTGTTTTTT; CDR3: CATHPRGTNEKLFF
size: NA; D: NA; J: TRBJ2-5; V: TRBV7-7; DNA: TGTGCTAGCAGTCACACTCGGGCAGGGGATAATCAAGAGACCCAGTACTTC; CDR3: CASSHTRAGDNQETQYF
size: NA; D: NA; J: TRBJ2-1; V: TRBV6-5; DNA: TGTGCCAGCCGGACACGAGCTGATGATGAGCAGTTCTTC; CDR3: CASRTRADDEQFF
size: NA; D: NA; J: TRBJ1-6; V: TRBV4-2; DNA: TGTGCCAGCAGCCAAGTCGTCCCCCAAGGCACCCTCCACTTT; CDR3: CASSQVVPQGTLHF
size: NA; D: NA; J: TRBJ1-4; V: TRBV30; DNA: TGTGCCTGGAGTCCCCCGGGGGGAACTAATGAAAAACTGTTTTTT; CDR3: CAWSPPGGTNEKLFF
size: NA; D: NA; J: TRBJ1-4; V: TRBV27; DNA: TGTGCCAGCAGTATTCGGACTGGGGAAAAACTGTTTTTT; CDR3: CASSIRTGEKLFF
size: NA; D: NA; J: TRBJ1-1; V: TRBV11-2; DNA: TGTGCCAGCAGCTTAGAATTTGCAGGGATTCAGAACACTGAAGCTTTCTTT; CDR3: CASSLEFAGIQNTEAFF
size: NA; D: NA; J: TRBJ1-2; V: TRBV4-1; DNA: TGCGCCAGCAGCCAAGTTGGGGTTCCAGGGGAGCCATATGGCTACACCTTC; CDR3: CASSQVGVPGEPYGYTF
size: few; D: TRBD1; J: TRBJ1-5; V: TRBV12-5; DNA: TGTGCTAGTGGTTTGTTCCGGGACAGGAATAGCAATCAGCCCCAGCATTTT; CDR3: CASGLFRDRNSNQPQHF
size: NA; D: NA; J: TRBJ1-6; V: TRBV27; DNA: TGTGCCAGCAGTTTCCCCCATGGTACCCGGGAGGGACCCCTCCACTTT; CDR3: CASSFPHGTREGPLHF
size: NA; D: NA; J: TRBJ1-4; V: TRBV19; DNA: TGTGCCAGTAGTATACTCCGGACAGCCGGTGAAAAACTGTTTTTT; CDR3: CASSILRTAGEKLFF
size: NA; D: TRBD1; J: TRBJ1-2; V: TRBV7-2; DNA: TGTGCCAGCAGCTACACCGGGACAGATTCTAACTATGGCTACACCTTC; CDR3: CASSYTGTDSNYGYTF
size: few; D: TRBD1; J: TRBJ1-2; V: TRBV6-5; DNA: TGTGCCAGCAGCGTCCCGGACAGGGTCTGGGGCGGCTACACCTTC; CDR3: CASSVPDRVWGGYTF
size: NA; D: NA; J: TRBJ2-7; V: TRBV5-1; DNA: TGCGCCAGCAGCTCAGACTCAACTTGGGACGAGCAGTACTTC; CDR3: CASSSDSTWDEQYF
size: few; D: NA; J: TRBJ1-2; V: TRBV7-8; DNA: TGTGCCAGCACCCAAACGATCTGGGGGATAACCGGGCCCCCTCTAGGCTACACCTTC; CDR3: CASTQTIWGITGPPLGYTF
size: NA; D: TRBD1; J: TRBJ1-4; V: TRBV3-1/TRBV3-2; DNA: TGTGCCAGCAGCCCTCTGCCGGGACAGGGACGACGGGAAAAACTGTTTTTT; CDR3: CASSPLPGQGRREKLFF
size: NA; D: TRBD1; J: TRBJ2-3; V: TRBV6-5; DNA: TGTGCCAGCAGTTATGAGGGGGCCGGGGCAGATACGCAGTATTTT; CDR3: CASSYEGAGADTQYF
size: once; D: TRBD1; J: TRBJ2-7; V: TRBV6-5; DNA: TGTGCCAGCAGTCAGGACAGGTCCTACGAGCAGTACTTC; CDR3: CASSQDRSYEQYF
size: NA; D: NA; J: TRBJ2-3; V: TRBV9; DNA: TGTGCCAGCAGCGTCTCCTTGGGTAGGACAGATACGCAGTATTTT; CDR3: CASSVSLGRTDTQYF
size: NA; D: NA; J: TRBJ1-1; V: TRBV19; DNA: TGTGCCAGTAGTATTTTGTGGACCTCGTTTGGAGGGGGGCCGAACACTGAAGCTTTCTTT; CDR3: CASSILWTSFGGGPNTEAFF
size: NA; D: NA; J: TRBJ1-2; V: TRBV2; DNA: TGTGCCAGCAGTGACCTGATGTCGGCGAATAATCGTCATGGCTACACCTTC; CDR3: CASSDLMSANNRHGYTF
size: NA; D: TRBD1; J: TRBJ1-1; V: TRBV19; DNA: TGTGCCAGTAGTATAGCCACAGGGGAGGTGAACACTGAAGCTTTCTTT; CDR3: CASSIATGEVNTEAFF
size: NA; D: NA; J: TRBJ2-1; V: TRBV11-2; DNA: TGTGCCAGCAGCTCTTCAGGTGGCGGTTGGGAGCAGTTCTTC; CDR3: CASSSSGGGWEQFF
size: NA; D: TRBD1; J: TRBJ1-5; V: TRBV9; DNA: TGTGCCAGCAGCCTAGACAGGGCGAGAGAGCCCCAGCATTTT; CDR3: CASSLDRAREPQHF
size: NA; D: TRBD2; J: TRBJ2-2; V: TRBV24-1; DNA: TGTGCCACCAGTGACCCGGCGGGGGGGAACACCGGGGAGCTGTTTTTT; CDR3: CATSDPAGGNTGELFF